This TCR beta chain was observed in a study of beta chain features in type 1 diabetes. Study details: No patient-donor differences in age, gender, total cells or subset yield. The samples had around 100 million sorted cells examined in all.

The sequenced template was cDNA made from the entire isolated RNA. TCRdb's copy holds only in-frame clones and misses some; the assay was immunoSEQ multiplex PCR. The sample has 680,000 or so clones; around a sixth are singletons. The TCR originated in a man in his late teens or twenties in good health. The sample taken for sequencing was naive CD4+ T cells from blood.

CDR3 amino acids: CSAKNQRAQYF. CDR3 nucleotide sequence: TGCAGTGCTAAGAACCAAAGGGCCCAGTACTTC. The chain is built from TRBV20-1 and TRBJ2-5; D uncertain. Per the germline V gene, CDR1 is DFQATT and CDR2 is SNEGSKA (reference sequence). Between the trimmed V and J ends, which lost 4 bases and 9 bases, there was a span of 12 bases. The CDR3 spans 11 residues.